The clone carrying this TCR beta chain was seen once. V lost 5 bases, J lost 1 base, and 12 bases lay in between. CDR1 is SGHTA and CDR2 is FQGNSA in the germline V gene. This CDR3 comprises 14 residues. Sequencing used immunoSEQ multiplex PCR; TCRdb keeps in-frame clones, though not all of them. Altogether around 190,000 clones are present, roughly 81% being singletons, with the ten largest covering about 4.9%. The entry originates in a study of blood T cell repertoires in COVID-19. Study context: Sample material is recorded as cDNA or gDNA derived from T cells, B-cell-depleted T cells, or PBMCs.

The receptor was derived from a woman older than 75 with acute or convalescent COVID-19. The rearrangement links TRBV7-2 to TRBJ2-7, with a tentative D call TRBD1 (6 bases). The sequencing sample was made of peripheral blood. The CDR3 coding sequence is TGTGCCAGCAGCGAAGGGGGTAGTTCCTACGAGCAGTACTTC. Amino acids: CASSEGGSSYEQYF.